The rows below give T cell receptor beta chains drawn from one sample of a study of T cells in localized non-small cell lung cancer. Generated by immunoSEQ multiplex PCR, the TCRdb table keeps only in-frame clones and is missing some. Seen here are about 43,000 clones, 90% to 95% observed once, and the top ten hold roughly 10%. Sequencing used PBMCs, obtained before any cancer treatment. These receptors all come from a woman aged 40-75 years with stage II lung adenocarcinoma. The CDR3 runs from the conserved cysteine through the conserved F or W. The order of the fields is J gene, V gene, CDR3 length, clone size, D gene, CDR3 DNA, CDR3 protein. D genes are given only for firm matches. Only some rows state a clone size, as once, few, many or a class for expanded clones.

J: TRBJ2-7
V: TRBV28
length: 14
size: .
D: TRBD1
DNA: TGTGCCAGCAGGAACGGACAGGGAGACTACGAGCAGTACTTC
CDR3: CASRNGQGDYEQYF

J: TRBJ2-4
V: TRBV21-1
length: 11
size: .
D: .
DNA: TGTGCCACCCACCTAGTAAACATTCAGTACTTC
CDR3: CATHLVNIQYF

J: TRBJ1-4
V: TRBV5-4
length: 14
size: .
D: .
DNA: TGTGCCAGCAGTGCCGGGACCGCCCCGGAAAAACTGTTTTTT
CDR3: CASSAGTAPEKLFF

J: TRBJ2-1
V: TRBV18
length: 16
size: .
D: TRBD1
DNA: TGTGCCAGCTCACCGGACGCCGGGACAGGATACAATGAGCAGTTCTTC
CDR3: CASSPDAGTGYNEQFF

J: TRBJ1-2
V: TRBV29-1
length: 12
size: .
D: .
DNA: TGCAGCGTTGAAGAGGTAGGGCTTGGCTACACCTTC
CDR3: CSVEEVGLGYTF

J: TRBJ1-4
V: TRBV18
length: 14
size: .
D: TRBD1
DNA: TGTGCCAGCTCACGACAGGGATGGGAAGAAAAACTGTTTTTT
CDR3: CASSRQGWEEKLFF

J: TRBJ1-5
V: TRBV6-1
length: 14
size: .
D: TRBD1
DNA: TGTGCCAGCAGTTGGGACAGGGTAGATCAGCCCCAGCATTTT
CDR3: CASSWDRVDQPQHF

J: TRBJ2-5
V: TRBV7-6
length: 15
size: .
D: .
DNA: TGTGCCAGCAGTCGTCCGGGACCCCCTTCAGAGACCCAGTACTTC
CDR3: CASSRPGPPSETQYF

J: TRBJ2-2
V: TRBV7-6
length: 15
size: .
D: .
DNA: TGTGCCAGCAGCTCTCTAGCGTCGAACACCGGGGAGCTGTTTTTT
CDR3: CASSSLASNTGELFF

J: TRBJ1-2
V: TRBV4-2
length: 15
size: .
D: TRBD1
DNA: TGTGCCAGCAGCCAACGTACGGACAGGGCCTATGGCTACACCTTC
CDR3: CASSQRTDRAYGYTF

J: TRBJ2-7
V: TRBV10-3
length: 15
size: .
D: TRBD2
DNA: TGTGCCATCAGTGATGGGGGGGGTAACTCCTACGAGCAGTACTTC
CDR3: CAISDGGGNSYEQYF

J: TRBJ2-4
V: TRBV27
length: 18
size: .
D: .
DNA: TGTGCCAGCAGTGGGGGGCTACGGGTGGGAGAGGTCAAAAACATTCAGTACTTC
CDR3: CASSGGLRVGEVKNIQYF

J: TRBJ1-5
V: TRBV5-1
length: 14
size: .
D: .
DNA: TGCGCCAGCAGCTTGGGGGGGCACAATCAGCCCCAGCATTTT
CDR3: CASSLGGHNQPQHF

J: TRBJ1-2
V: TRBV29-1
length: 11
size: .
D: TRBD1
DNA: TGCAGCGTCCAGGGGGCTCATGGCTACACCTTC
CDR3: CSVQGAHGYTF

J: TRBJ2-7
V: TRBV10-3
length: 14
size: .
D: TRBD1
DNA: TGTGCCATCGGGCCGACAGGGGGCGAATTCGAGCAGTACTTC
CDR3: CAIGPTGGEFEQYF

J: TRBJ2-7
V: TRBV5-1
length: 15
size: .
D: .
DNA: TGCGCCAGCAGCTCTACGGGGGCCACCTCCTACGAGCAGTACTTC
CDR3: CASSSTGATSYEQYF

J: TRBJ2-1
V: TRBV7-2
length: 15
size: .
D: TRBD2
DNA: TGTGCCAGCAGCTTAGCGGGAGGGCCGGTTCGTGAGCAGTTCTTC
CDR3: CASSLAGGPVREQFF

J: TRBJ1-1
V: TRBV28
length: 13
size: medium-sized
D: .
DNA: TGTGCCAGCAGTTTAGTGGTTGACACTGAAGCTTTCTTT
CDR3: CASSLVVDTEAFF

J: TRBJ2-7
V: TRBV7-2
length: 15
size: .
D: .
DNA: TGTGCCAGCAGCTCACTCCCGGGACCTACCTACGAGCAGTACTTC
CDR3: CASSSLPGPTYEQYF

J: TRBJ1-2
V: TRBV9
length: 17
size: .
D: TRBD1
DNA: TGTGCCAGCAGCGTAGGGAGAGGACAGGGAGGGAACTATGGCTACACCTTC
CDR3: CASSVGRGQGGNYGYTF

J: TRBJ2-7
V: TRBV6-5
length: 12
size: .
D: TRBD2
DNA: TGTGCCAGCAGAAGGACTAGCAACGAGCAGTACTTC
CDR3: CASRRTSNEQYF

J: TRBJ2-5
V: TRBV10-3
length: 15
size: .
D: TRBD2
DNA: TGTGCCATCTCTCCAGCGGGGCTCCTACAAGAGACCCAGTACTTC
CDR3: CAISPAGLLQETQYF

J: TRBJ2-5
V: TRBV11-2
length: 14
size: .
D: .
DNA: TGTGCCAGCAGCTTAGGGGGCAGCCAAGAGACCCAGTACTTC
CDR3: CASSLGGSQETQYF

J: TRBJ2-1
V: TRBV11-2
length: 15
size: .
D: TRBD1
DNA: TGTGCCAGCAGCTCCAGGGGGCTAGGATCCAATGAGCAGTTCTTC
CDR3: CASSSRGLGSNEQFF

J: TRBJ2-2
V: TRBV29-1
length: 15
size: once
D: TRBD2
DNA: TGCAGCGTTGGTAGGCGGGAGAGCGACACCGGGGAGCTGTTTTTT
CDR3: CSVGRRESDTGELFF

J: TRBJ2-2
V: TRBV9
length: 13
size: .
D: TRBD1
DNA: TGTGCCAGCAGACAGGGGCCGGGCGGGGAGCTGTTTTTT
CDR3: CASRQGPGGELFF

J: TRBJ1-5
V: TRBV19
length: 15
size: .
D: .
DNA: TGTGCCAGTAGTATTGTAACCTCCGGCGCACAGCCCCAGCATTTT
CDR3: CASSIVTSGAQPQHF

J: TRBJ2-3
V: TRBV28
length: 15
size: .
D: .
DNA: TGTGCCAGCAGTTTGGTGGGGGCGATCACAGATACGCAGTATTTT
CDR3: CASSLVGAITDTQYF

J: TRBJ2-2
V: TRBV19
length: 16
size: .
D: TRBD2
DNA: TGTGCCAGTAGTTTCTCTAGCGGGGCGAACACCGGGGAGCTGTTTTTT
CDR3: CASSFSSGANTGELFF

J: TRBJ1-1
V: TRBV29-1
length: 13
size: .
D: .
DNA: TGCAGCGTGGGGGACCCCCGTACCCGTGAAGCTTTCTTT
CDR3: CSVGDPRTREAFF

J: TRBJ2-3
V: TRBV4-1
length: 15
size: .
D: .
DNA: TGCGCCAGCAGCCAAGATCGGGGGGCTGGAGATACGCAGTATTTT
CDR3: CASSQDRGAGDTQYF

J: TRBJ2-7
V: TRBV5-4
length: 17
size: .
D: TRBD1
DNA: TGTGCCAGCAGCCCTACTAGGACAGGGAAGAGGGTTAGGGAGCAGTACTTC
CDR3: CASSPTRTGKRVREQYF

J: TRBJ2-7
V: TRBV28
length: 14
size: .
D: .
DNA: TGTGCCAGCAAGGGGGGGGGCCGTTCCTACGAGCAGTACTTC
CDR3: CASKGGGRSYEQYF

J: TRBJ1-1
V: TRBV28
length: 14
size: .
D: TRBD1
DNA: TGTGCCAGCAGTGAACATAAAGGGGGCTTTGAAGCTTTCTTT
CDR3: CASSEHKGGFEAFF

J: TRBJ2-1
V: TRBV9
length: 18
size: .
D: .
DNA: TGTGCCAGCAGCGTAGTTCGTATGGGAACTAGCCGTGACAATGAGCAGTTCTTC
CDR3: CASSVVRMGTSRDNEQFF

J: TRBJ1-4
V: TRBV6-6
length: 11
size: once
D: .
DNA: TGTGCCAGCAGCCGGACGGGCGAACTGTTTTTT
CDR3: CASSRTGELFF

J: TRBJ1-1
V: TRBV28
length: 15
size: .
D: .
DNA: TGTGCCAGCAGTTCCCGGCGAAGGGGGTATACTGAAGCTTTCTTT
CDR3: CASSSRRRGYTEAFF

J: TRBJ2-1
V: TRBV7-7
length: 14
size: .
D: .
DNA: TGTGCCAGCAGCTTAGGGAACGGTAGGGATGAGCAGTTCTTC
CDR3: CASSLGNGRDEQFF

J: TRBJ2-7
V: TRBV5-1
length: 16
size: .
D: TRBD2
DNA: TGCGCCAGCAGCAAAGGACTAGCGGGAATTAACGACGAGCAGTACTTC
CDR3: CASSKGLAGINDEQYF

J: TRBJ2-5
V: TRBV5-1
length: 15
size: .
D: TRBD1
DNA: TGCGCCAGCAGCGGACAAACAGGGGGCGAAGAGACCCAGTACTTC
CDR3: CASSGQTGGEETQYF

J: TRBJ1-1
V: TRBV11-3
length: 15
size: .
D: .
DNA: TGTGCCAGCATCGCATCCCCCCAGAGGAACACTGAAGCTTTCTTT
CDR3: CASIASPQRNTEAFF

J: TRBJ2-1
V: TRBV6-5
length: 12
size: .
D: .
DNA: TGTGCCAGCAGTTACGCCGGCAATGAGCAGTTCTTC
CDR3: CASSYAGNEQFF

J: TRBJ1-1
V: TRBV7-6
length: 13
size: .
D: .
DNA: TGTGCCAGCAGCCCGACAGTAAACACTGAAGCTTTCTTT
CDR3: CASSPTVNTEAFF

J: TRBJ2-3
V: TRBV6-5
length: 14
size: .
D: .
DNA: TGTGCCAGCAGTCTGCGACCTAGCACAGATACGCAGTATTTT
CDR3: CASSLRPSTDTQYF

J: TRBJ2-3
V: TRBV14
length: 18
size: .
D: TRBD2
DNA: TGTGCCAGCAGCCAATGGGGAGGGAAGCGGGGCCGCACAGATACGCAGTATTTT
CDR3: CASSQWGGKRGRTDTQYF

J: TRBJ2-1
V: TRBV7-9
length: 12
size: .
D: .
DNA: TGTGCCAGCAGCCCCCGTGGGGGTGAGCAGTTCTTC
CDR3: CASSPRGGEQFF

J: TRBJ2-5
V: TRBV15
length: 14
size: .
D: .
DNA: TGTGCCACCAGCAGAGTACTAGAGACGGAGACCCAGTACTTC
CDR3: CATSRVLETETQYF

J: TRBJ2-1
V: TRBV7-2
length: 14
size: .
D: .
DNA: TGTGCCAGCAGCTTTGGGCTCTCCTACAATGAGCAGTTCTTC
CDR3: CASSFGLSYNEQFF

J: TRBJ2-1
V: TRBV6-6
length: 14
size: .
D: .
DNA: TGTGCCAGCAGCTATTTCGGTGAGGCTGTTGAGCAGTTCTTC
CDR3: CASSYFGEAVEQFF

J: TRBJ1-2
V: TRBV15
length: 18
size: .
D: .
DNA: TGTGCCACCAGCAGAGACCCGGGACACCGAGATCGGAAGAATGGCTACACCTTC
CDR3: CATSRDPGHRDRKNGYTF

J: TRBJ2-7
V: TRBV10-1
length: 14
size: .
D: .
DNA: TGCGCCAGCAGCCCCCTCGACCTTTACTACGAGCAGTACTTC
CDR3: CASSPLDLYYEQYF

J: TRBJ1-5
V: TRBV2
length: 14
size: once
D: TRBD1
DNA: TGTGCCAGCACTGAGGACAGGGCTCATCAGCCCCAGCATTTT
CDR3: CASTEDRAHQPQHF

J: TRBJ2-3
V: TRBV6-5
length: 15
size: .
D: .
DNA: TGTGCCAGCAGTTATGGGGTGTACAGCACAGATACGCAGTATTTT
CDR3: CASSYGVYSTDTQYF

J: TRBJ2-5
V: TRBV7-2
length: 17
size: .
D: .
DNA: TGTGCCAGCAGCTTAGCCCCGGGCAGGGGCGGTATAGAGACCCAGTACTTC
CDR3: CASSLAPGRGGIETQYF

J: TRBJ1-2
V: TRBV5-4
length: 14
size: .
D: TRBD1
DNA: TGTGCCAGCAGCGTCGGACAGGGGGCCTATGGCTACACCTTC
CDR3: CASSVGQGAYGYTF

J: TRBJ1-5
V: TRBV2
length: 15
size: .
D: .
DNA: TGTGCCAGCAGTGTGCAGGGTGGTGACAATCAGCCCCAGCATTTT
CDR3: CASSVQGGDNQPQHF

J: TRBJ1-2
V: TRBV5-4
length: 13
size: .
D: .
DNA: TGTGCCAGCAGCTTGGTGGGAAACTATGGCTACACCTTC
CDR3: CASSLVGNYGYTF

J: TRBJ2-7
V: TRBV7-3
length: 14
size: .
D: .
DNA: TGTGCCAGCAGCTTAACGGAGGGGGGGCACGAGCAGTACTTC
CDR3: CASSLTEGGHEQYF